Following are 3 T cell receptor beta chains from one sample sequenced in a study of T-cell reconstitution after alpha-beta-depleted transplantation in children. The TCRbeta library was prepared with unique molecular identifiers. TCRdb processed the PCR reads anew with MiXCR; each CDR3 protein has one entry. The sample holds about 980,000 distinct CDR3 sequences, 25% to 30% seen once. Material: PBMCs, mostly from graft donor cells, obtained 360 days after TCRalphabeta/CD19-depleted stem cell transplant. The receptors originated from a boy in the first two years of life who had a stem cell transplant for SCID, so the T cells may come from the graft donor.

This CDR3 reads CASSGEHSMNTEAFF. DNA of the CDR3: TGCGCCAGCAGCGGCGAGCACAGCATGAACACTGAAGCTTTCTTT. The rearrangement uses TRBV5-1 and TRBJ1-1, with no clear D. CDR1 is SGHRS, CDR2 YFSETQ, per germline. Between the trimmed V and J ends, which lost 4 bases and 0 bases, there was a span of 13 bases. The CDR3 contains 15 residues. Together with reference TRBV5-1 and TRBJ1-1, the CDR3 gives the full variable domain: KAGVTQTPRYLIKTRGQQVTLSCSPISGHRSVSWYQQTPGQGLQFLFEYFSETQRNKGNFPGRFSGRQFSNSRSEMNVSTLELGDSALYLCASSGEHSMNTEAFFGQGTRLTVV.

Only a few counts were recorded for this clonotype. The rearrangement uses TRBV27 and TRBJ2-1; D gene ambiguous. The V end lost 5 bases, the J end lost 6 bases, and 11 bases lay between the germline ends. This CDR3 contains 13 residues. The germline V gene has CDR1 MNHEY and CDR2 SMNVEV (reference sequence). The CDR3: CASSIKRSNEQFF. The CDR3 DNA follows: TGTGCCAGCAGTATTAAAAGGAGCAATGAGCAGTTCTTC.

The rearrangement joins TRBV12-3 or TRBV12-4 to TRBJ1-3; D unclear. This CDR3 comprises 13 residues. The V end lost 5 bases, the J end lost 4 bases, and 9 bases lay between the germline ends. The CDR3 region is CASSPRSGNTIYF. In DNA, the CDR3 is TGTGCCAGCAGTCCTCGGTCCGGAAACACCATATATTTT.